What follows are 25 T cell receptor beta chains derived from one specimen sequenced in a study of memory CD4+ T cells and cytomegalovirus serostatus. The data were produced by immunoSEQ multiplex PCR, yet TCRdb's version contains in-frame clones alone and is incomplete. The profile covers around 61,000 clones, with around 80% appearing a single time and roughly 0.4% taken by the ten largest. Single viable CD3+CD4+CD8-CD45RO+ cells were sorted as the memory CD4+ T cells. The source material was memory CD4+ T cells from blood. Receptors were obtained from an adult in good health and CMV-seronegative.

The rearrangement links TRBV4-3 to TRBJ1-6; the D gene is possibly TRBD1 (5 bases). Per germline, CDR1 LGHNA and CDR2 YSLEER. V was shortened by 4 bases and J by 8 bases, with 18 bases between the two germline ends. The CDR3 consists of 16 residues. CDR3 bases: TGCGCCAGCAGCCCGTGGGCAGGGAAGAGTGATTCACCCCTCCACTTT. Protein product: CASSPWAGKSDSPLHF.

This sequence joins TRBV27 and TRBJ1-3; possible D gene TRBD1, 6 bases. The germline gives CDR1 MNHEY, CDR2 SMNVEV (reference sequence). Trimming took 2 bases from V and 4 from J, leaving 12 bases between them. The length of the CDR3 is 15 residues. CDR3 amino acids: CASSLRQGWGNTIYF. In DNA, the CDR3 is TGTGCCAGCAGTTTAAGGCAGGGGTGGGGAAACACCATATATTTT.

The CDR3 here is CSARGLNTIYF. The CDR3 nucleotides are TGCAGTGCTAGGGGCCTAAACACCATATATTTT. The genes are TRBV20-1 and TRBJ1-3; D unresolved. The V end lost 3 bases, the J end lost 6 bases, and 6 bases lay between the germline ends. The CDR3 spans 11 residues. Germline assignment: CDR1 DFQATT and CDR2 SNEGSKA (reference sequence).

The CDR3 protein is CASSDHYGYTF. The DNA for the CDR3 is TGTGCCAGCAGCGACCACTATGGCTACACCTTC. The chain links TRBV9 to TRBJ1-2; D is undetermined. This CDR3 comprises 11 residues. Germline assignment: CDR1 SGDLS and CDR2 YYNGEE. The V and J ends lost 3 bases and 3 bases respectively, with 3 bases between them.

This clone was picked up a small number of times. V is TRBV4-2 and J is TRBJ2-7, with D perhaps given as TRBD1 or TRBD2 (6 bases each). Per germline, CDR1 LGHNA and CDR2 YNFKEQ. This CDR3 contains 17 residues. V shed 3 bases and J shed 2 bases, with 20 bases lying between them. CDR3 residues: CASSHPIGGGAAYEQYF. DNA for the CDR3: TGTGCCAGCAGCCACCCTATTGGAGGGGGAGCGGCCTACGAGCAGTACTTC.

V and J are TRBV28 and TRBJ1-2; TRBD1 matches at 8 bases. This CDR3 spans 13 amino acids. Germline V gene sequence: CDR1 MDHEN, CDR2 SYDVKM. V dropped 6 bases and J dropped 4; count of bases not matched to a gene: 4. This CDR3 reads CASRRQGSYGYTF. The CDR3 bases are TGTGCCAGCAGGCGACAGGGGTCCTATGGCTACACCTTC.

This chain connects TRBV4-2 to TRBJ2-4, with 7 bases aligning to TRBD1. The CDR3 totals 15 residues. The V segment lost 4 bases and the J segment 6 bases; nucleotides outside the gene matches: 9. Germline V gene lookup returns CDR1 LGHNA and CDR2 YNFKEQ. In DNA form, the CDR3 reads TGTGCCAGCAGCCCCTATGAAGGGGGCACAAACATTCAGTACTTC. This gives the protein CASSPYEGGTNIQYF.

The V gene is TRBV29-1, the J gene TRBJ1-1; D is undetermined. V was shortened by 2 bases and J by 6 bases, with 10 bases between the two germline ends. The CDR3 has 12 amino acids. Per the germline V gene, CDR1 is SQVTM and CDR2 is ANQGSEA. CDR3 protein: CSVEPQRAEAFF. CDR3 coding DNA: TGCAGCGTTGAACCACAGAGAGCTGAAGCTTTCTTT.

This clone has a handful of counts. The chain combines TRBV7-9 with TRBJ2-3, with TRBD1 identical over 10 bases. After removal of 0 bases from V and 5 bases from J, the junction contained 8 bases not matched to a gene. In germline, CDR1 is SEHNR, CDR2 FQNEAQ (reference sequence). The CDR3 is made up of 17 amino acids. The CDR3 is CASSLALDRGPKDTQYF. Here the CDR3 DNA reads TGTGCCAGCAGCTTAGCTCTTGACAGGGGGCCGAAAGATACGCAGTATTTT.

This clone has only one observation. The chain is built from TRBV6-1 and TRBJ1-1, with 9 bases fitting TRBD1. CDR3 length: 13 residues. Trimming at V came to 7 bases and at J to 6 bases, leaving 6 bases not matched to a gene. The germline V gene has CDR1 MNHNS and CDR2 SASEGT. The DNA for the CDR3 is TGTGCCAGCAATTGGGGGACAGGGTCTGAAGCTTTCTTT. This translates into CASNWGTGSEAFF.

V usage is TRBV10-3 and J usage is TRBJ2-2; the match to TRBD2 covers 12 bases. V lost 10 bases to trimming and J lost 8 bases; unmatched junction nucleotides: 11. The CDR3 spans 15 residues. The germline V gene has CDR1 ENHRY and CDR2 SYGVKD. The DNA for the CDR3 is TGTGCCACCCGGACTAGCGGGGCGGCCGAGGGGGAGCTGTTTTTT. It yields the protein CATRTSGAAEGELFF.

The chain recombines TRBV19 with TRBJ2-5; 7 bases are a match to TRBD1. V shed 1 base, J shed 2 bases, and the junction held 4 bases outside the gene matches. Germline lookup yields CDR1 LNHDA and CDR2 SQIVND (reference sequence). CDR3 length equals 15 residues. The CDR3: CASSIVTGVQETQYF. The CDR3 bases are TGTGCCAGTAGTATAGTAACAGGGGTTCAAGAGACCCAGTACTTC.

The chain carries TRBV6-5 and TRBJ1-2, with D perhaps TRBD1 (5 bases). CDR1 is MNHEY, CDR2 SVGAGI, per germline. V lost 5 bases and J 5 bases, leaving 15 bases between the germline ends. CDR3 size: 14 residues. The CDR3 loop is CASSPLRGGYGYTF. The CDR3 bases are TGTGCCAGCAGTCCTTTGCGGGGGGGTTATGGCTACACCTTC.

CDR3 nucleotide sequence: TGTGCCAGCACTCGGAAGACCCGCGCCTATAATTCACCCCTCCACTTT. This translates into CASTRKTRAYNSPLHF. The rearrangement joins TRBV28 to TRBJ1-6; D unresolved. The ends were cut back, 7 bases at V and 2 bases at J, with 15 bases in the middle. Germline CDR1 and CDR2: MDHEN and SYDVKM. CDR3 length equals 16 residues. Full variable domain (missing parts from reference TRBV28 and TRBJ1-6): DVKVTQSSRYLVKRTGEKVFLECVQDMDHENMFWYRQDPGLGLRLIYFSYDVKMKEKGDIPEGYSVSREKKERFSLILESASTNQTSMYLCASTRKTRAYNSPLHFGNGTRLTVT.

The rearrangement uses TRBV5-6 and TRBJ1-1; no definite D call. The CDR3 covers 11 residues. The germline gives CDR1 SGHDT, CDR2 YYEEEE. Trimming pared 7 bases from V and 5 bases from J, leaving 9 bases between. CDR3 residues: CASASRTEAFF. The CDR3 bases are TGTGCCAGCGCCTCTAGGACTGAAGCTTTCTTT.

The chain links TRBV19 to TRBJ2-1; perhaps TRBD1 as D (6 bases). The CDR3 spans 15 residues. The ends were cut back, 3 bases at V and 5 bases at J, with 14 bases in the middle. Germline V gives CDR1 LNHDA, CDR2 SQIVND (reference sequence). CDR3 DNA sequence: TGTGCCAGTAGTATTTCTCTGGGGGCTAACAATGAGCAGTTCTTC. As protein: CASSISLGANNEQFF.

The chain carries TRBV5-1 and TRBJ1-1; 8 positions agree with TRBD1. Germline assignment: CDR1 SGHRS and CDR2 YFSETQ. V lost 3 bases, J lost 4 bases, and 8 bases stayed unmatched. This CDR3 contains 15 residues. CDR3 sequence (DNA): TGCGCCAGCAGCTACCAAGGCGACAGGGGCACTGAAGCTTTCTTT. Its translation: CASSYQGDRGTEAFF.

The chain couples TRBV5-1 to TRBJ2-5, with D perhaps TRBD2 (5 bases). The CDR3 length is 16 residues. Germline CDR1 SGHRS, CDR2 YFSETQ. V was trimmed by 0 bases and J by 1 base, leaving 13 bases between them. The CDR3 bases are TGCGCCAGCAGCTTGGGCCCGACTAAATTCCAAGAGACCCAGTACTTC. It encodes CASSLGPTKFQETQYF.

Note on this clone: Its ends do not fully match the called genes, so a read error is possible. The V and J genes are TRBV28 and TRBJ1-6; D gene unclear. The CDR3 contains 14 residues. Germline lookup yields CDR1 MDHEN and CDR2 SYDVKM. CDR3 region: CASGLPDPNSPLHF. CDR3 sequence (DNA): TGTGCCAGCGGTTTGCCGGACCCGAATTCACCCCTCCACTTT.

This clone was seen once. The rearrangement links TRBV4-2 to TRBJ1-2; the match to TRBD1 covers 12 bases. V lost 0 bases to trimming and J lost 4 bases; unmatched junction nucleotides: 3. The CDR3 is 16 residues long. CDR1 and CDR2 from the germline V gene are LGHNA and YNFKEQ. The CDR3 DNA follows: TGTGCCAGCAGCCAAGATGGGGGACAGGGGGCCTATGGCTACACCTTC. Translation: CASSQDGGQGAYGYTF.

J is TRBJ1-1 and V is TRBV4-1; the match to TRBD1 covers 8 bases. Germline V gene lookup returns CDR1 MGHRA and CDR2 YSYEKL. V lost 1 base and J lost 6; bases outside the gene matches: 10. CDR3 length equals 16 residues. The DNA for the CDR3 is TGCGCCAGCAGCCAAGCTACCAGGGGGCTAGGGTCTGAAGCTTTCTTT. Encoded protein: CASSQATRGLGSEAFF.

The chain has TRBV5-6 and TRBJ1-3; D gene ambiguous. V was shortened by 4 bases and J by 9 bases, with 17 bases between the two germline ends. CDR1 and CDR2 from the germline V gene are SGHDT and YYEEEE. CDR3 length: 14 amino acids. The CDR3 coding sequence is TGTGCCAGCAGCGTGTCCGGGGTCCCTGGCACCATATATTTT. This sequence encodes CASSVSGVPGTIYF.

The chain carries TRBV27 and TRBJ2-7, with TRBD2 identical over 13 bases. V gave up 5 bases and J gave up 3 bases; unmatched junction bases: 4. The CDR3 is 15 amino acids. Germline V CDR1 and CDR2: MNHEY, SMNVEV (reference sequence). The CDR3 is CASSPLAGGYYEQYF. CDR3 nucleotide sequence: TGTGCCAGCAGTCCACTAGCGGGGGGGTACTACGAGCAGTACTTC.

CDR3 nucleotide sequence: TGTGCCAGTAGTATTCAGGGGGCTGGCTACACCTTC. Amino acid sequence: CASSIQGAGYTF. V is TRBV19 and J is TRBJ1-2, with TRBD1 matching over 8 bases. The CDR3 spans 12 residues. With 3 bases clipped from V and 7 bases from J, the junction kept 1 base outside the gene matches. Germline V gene data show CDR1 as LNHDA and CDR2 as SQIVND (reference sequence).

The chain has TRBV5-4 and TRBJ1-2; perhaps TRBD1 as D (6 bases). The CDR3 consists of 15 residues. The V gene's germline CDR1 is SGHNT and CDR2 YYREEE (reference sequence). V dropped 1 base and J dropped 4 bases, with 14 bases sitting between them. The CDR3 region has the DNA TGTGCCAGCAGCTTGAGAGAGGGGGGGATCTATGGCTACACCTTC. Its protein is CASSLREGGIYGYTF.